The 13 T cell receptor beta chains below were found in one sample sequenced in a study of metastatic and nonmetastatic thyroid tumors. Thyroid surgery took place with no prior treatment in any patient. Through MiXCR, TCRdb re-clonotyped the PCR reads. The sample yields about 25,000 clones, about 13% seen once. Sequenced: blood. These receptors all come from a female donor with papillary thyroid cancer or a benign thyroid nodule (not recorded which). Some clones in this sample may be carry-over from other donors' samples.

This clone showed up many times. The chain couples TRBV5-4 to TRBJ2-3, with D possibly matching TRBD1 (6 bases). Trimming cost V 2 bases and J 3 bases, with 13 bases left between them. In germline, CDR1 is SGHNT, CDR2 YYREEE (reference sequence). This CDR3 has 15 residues. The CDR3 loop is CASSLGGRGTDTQYF. In nucleotides, the CDR3 is TGTGCCAGCAGCTTAGGCGGCAGGGGAACAGATACGCAGTATTTT.

Many counts were recorded for this clone. V is TRBV18 and J is TRBJ2-3; D unresolved. Trimming cost V 3 bases and J 1 base, with 8 bases left between them. The length of the CDR3 is 14 residues. Germline V gene sequence: CDR1 KGHSH, CDR2 LQKENI. CDR3 in amino acids: CASSPTGGTDTQYF. In DNA, the CDR3 is TGTGCCAGCTCACCGACTGGAGGCACAGATACGCAGTATTTT.

This clone was counted many times. V usage is TRBV6-1 and J usage is TRBJ2-5; TRBD1 aligns across 7 bases. Germline V gives CDR1 MNHNS, CDR2 SASEGT. The CDR3 length is 12 residues. Trimming at V came to 9 bases and at J to 5 bases, leaving 6 bases not matched to a gene. CDR3 bases: TGTGCCAGTACCAGGGGGTGGGAGACCCAGTACTTC. Its protein product is CASTRGWETQYF.

By sample share, this clone is medium-sized (0.01 to 0.1%). CDR3 sequence reads: CAIKAGLAGGAGDTQYF. CDR3 nucleotide sequence: TGTGCCATCAAGGCCGGACTAGCGGGAGGGGCTGGAGATACGCAGTATTTT. The chain uses TRBV10-3 and TRBJ2-3; 15 bases are shared with TRBD2. V lost 7 bases to trimming and J lost 5 bases; unmatched junction nucleotides: 10. CDR3 length: 17 amino acids. The germline V gene encodes CDR1 ENHRY and CDR2 SYGVKD.

The chain couples TRBV19 to TRBJ1-5, with 9 bases identical to TRBD1. This CDR3 is built from 15 residues. Germline trimming cut 4 bases from V and 10 bases from J; bases unmatched to any gene: 11. In germline, CDR1 is LNHDA, CDR2 SQIVND (reference sequence). CDR3 bases: TGTGCCAGTAGTAGACCGGGACAGGGACTTCTACCCCAGCATTTT. Translation: CASSRPGQGLLPQHF.

The chain links TRBV30 to TRBJ1-4; D is uncertain. Germline V gives CDR1 GTSNPN, CDR2 SVGIG (reference sequence). V lost 8 bases and J 7 bases, leaving 8 bases between the germline ends. The CDR3 is 10 residues long. The CDR3 spells CAAGFEKLFF. The CDR3, as DNA: TGTGCCGCAGGATTTGAAAAACTGTTTTTT.

Only one count was recorded for this clone. The rearrangement joins TRBV9 to TRBJ1-6, with 8 bases aligning to TRBD1. Germline CDR1 is SGDLS and CDR2 is YYNGEE. The J segment lost 7 bases and the V segment lost 3 bases, leaving 6 bases of the junction unmatched. The CDR3 has 15 residues. CDR3 coding DNA: TGTGCCAGCAGCGATGGACAGGGAACCAATTCACCCCTCCACTTT. It specifies CASSDGQGTNSPLHF.

The chain links TRBV12-3 or TRBV12-4 to TRBJ1-3, with a weak D call TRBD1 (5 bases). This CDR3 is 12 amino acids long. Trimming removed 6 bases from V and 12 bases from J, with 15 bases in between. CDR3 region: CASSFRGGFIYF. The CDR3 DNA reads as TGTGCCAGCAGCTTTAGGGGTGGATTCATATATTTT.

Ten or more counts support this clone. The chain recombines TRBV24-1 with TRBJ2-1, with D perhaps matching TRBD1 (5 bases). The CDR3 consists of 14 residues. The V and J ends lost 0 bases and 7 bases respectively, with 9 bases between them. Germline lookup yields CDR1 KGHDR and CDR2 SFDVKD. The CDR3 DNA is TGTGCCACCAGTGATTTGTCAGGGTCGAATGAGCAGTTCTTC. Translated, it gives CATSDLSGSNEQFF.

This clone was detected ten times or more. The genes are TRBV7-2 and TRBJ2-1; TRBD1 might be the D (6 bases). CDR1 SGHTA and CDR2 FQGNSA come from the germline V gene. The CDR3 consists of 14 residues. The germline V and J ends were trimmed by 4 bases and 9 bases, with 16 bases remaining between them. The CDR3, as DNA: TGTGCCAGCAGCTCCGCCACAGGGACCTTTGAGCAGTTCTTC. Amino acids: CASSSATGTFEQFF.

This clone showed up many times. The V and J genes are TRBV12-3 or TRBV12-4 and TRBJ1-1; 7 bases match TRBD1. The CDR3 covers 15 residues. Unmatched junction bases numbered 9, after V lost 4 bases and J lost 4 bases. CDR3 in amino acids: CASSSRTGWSTEAFF. The DNA for the CDR3 is TGTGCCAGCAGTTCTCGGACAGGCTGGTCCACTGAAGCTTTCTTT.

This clone was detected ten times or more. The gene calls are TRBV5-4 and TRBJ2-5; 14 nucleotides align to TRBD2. This CDR3 spans 19 amino acids. Trimming took 0 bases from V and 5 from J; bases not matched to a gene: 12. Germline V gene sequence: CDR1 SGHNT, CDR2 YYREEE (reference sequence). CDR3 sequence: CASSLAPGLAGEVGETQYF. As DNA, the CDR3 is TGTGCCAGCAGCTTGGCTCCGGGACTAGCGGGAGAAGTGGGGGAGACCCAGTACTTC.

This clone has just a few counts. The chain uses TRBV28 and TRBJ2-3; no clear D. The CDR3 contains 12 residues. V was shortened by 5 bases and J by 2 bases, with 5 bases between the two germline ends. Germline CDR1 MDHEN, CDR2 SYDVKM. Written as DNA, the CDR3 is TGTGCCAGCAGTCCCCCCACAGATACGCAGTATTTT. Protein product: CASSPPTDTQYF.